The 27 T cell receptor beta chains listed next were all sequenced from one sample in a study of regulatory T cells in long-lasting Graves disease. The authors built TCR beta libraries using iRepertoire HTBI primers and Arm-PCR of CDR3 regions. Each CDR3 protein is one row after TCRdb ran MiXCR on the multiplex PCR reads. The table lists approximately 440,000 distinct CDR3 sequences, less than 25% of them singletons. The time point is: persistent/refractory GD, antithyroid drugs over 5 years with positive TRAb. The authors made the TCR library using RNA they extracted from PBMCs. The specimen was peripheral blood mononuclear cells (PBMCs), collected when the disease was refractory, from a patient treated with antithyroid drugs. These receptor sequences come from a female donor with Graves disease.

This clonotype was seen many times. The chain carries TRBV10-3 and TRBJ1-1; D might be TRBD1 (6 bases). The CDR3 loop spans 11 amino acids. Trimming stripped 7 bases from V and 4 bases from J, with 7 bases between. The V gene's germline CDR1 is ENHRY and CDR2 SYGVKD. CDR3: CAIKGGTEAFF. The CDR3 DNA follows: TGTGCCATCAAAGGGGGCACTGAAGCTTTCTTT.

Note on this clonotype: A clone one base away is much larger, so this may be a read error. The chain has TRBV7-2 and TRBJ1-4; D perhaps matches TRBD1 (5 bases). The CDR3 totals 17 residues. Germline-derived CDR1 and CDR2 are SGHTA and FQGNSA. With 5 bases removed from V and 4 bases from J, the gap between germline ends came to 20 bases. CDR3 nucleotides: TGTGCCAGCAGCCTGGCGCGGGGACTGGAAGTTAATGAAAAACTGTTTTTT. Its translation is CASSLARGLEVNEKLFF.

The chain joins TRBV2 to TRBJ2-1; 8 positions agree with TRBD1. Germline CDR1 SNHLY, CDR2 FYNNEI. J gave up 6 bases and V 6 bases, and 4 bases lay outside the gene matches. This CDR3 is built from 13 residues. The CDR3 sequence: CASRVTGVNEQFF. In DNA, the CDR3 is TGTGCCAGCAGGGTGACAGGGGTCAATGAGCAGTTCTTC.

This clonotype has more than one count but fewer than ten. V and J are TRBV24-1 and TRBJ2-5; TRBD1 matches at 7 bases. There are 15 residues in the CDR3. CDR1 is KGHDR, CDR2 SFDVKD, per germline. V lost 4 bases, J lost 1 base, and 5 bases stayed unmatched. The CDR3 DNA follows: TGTGCCACCAGTGACCCAAGACAGGGCCAAGAGACCCAGTACTTC. As protein: CATSDPRQGQETQYF.

In this sample, this clonotype turned up many times. The chain joins TRBV28 to TRBJ1-1; D gene unclear. Between the trimmed V and J ends, which lost 2 bases and 5 bases, there was a span of 12 bases. This CDR3 comprises 14 residues. The V gene's germline CDR1 is MDHEN and CDR2 SYDVKM. This CDR3 is CASSLGWSGTEAFF. The CDR3 DNA reads as TGTGCCAGCAGTTTAGGGTGGTCGGGGACTGAAGCTTTCTTT.

There are a few counts of this clonotype. The chain employs TRBV4-1 and TRBJ1-2; D call uncertain. Trimming cost V 5 bases and J 8 bases, with 12 bases left between them. Germline V gene lookup returns CDR1 MGHRA and CDR2 YSYEKL. CDR3 length: 12 residues. As DNA, the CDR3 is TGCGCCAGCAGCTCAGAGACTGAGGGCTACACCTTC. This codes for CASSSETEGYTF.

This clonotype showed up just once. The V and J genes are TRBV20-1 and TRBJ2-6; D uncertain. Germline CDR1 reads DFQATT; CDR2 reads SNEGSKA (reference sequence). This CDR3 has 15 residues. Trimming pared 5 bases from V and 0 bases from J, leaving 11 bases between. CDR3 amino acids: CSAGQANSGANVLTF. CDR3 DNA: TGCAGTGCTGGTCAAGCTAACTCTGGGGCCAACGTCCTGACTTTC.

V and J are TRBV5-6 and TRBJ1-1, with D hard to call. The germline CDR1 and CDR2 sequences are SGHDT and YYEEEE. The CDR3 covers 13 residues. V was cut by 6 bases and J by 6 bases, with 15 bases left in between. The chain's CDR3 is CASTEGHRAEAFF. CDR3 nucleotides: TGTGCCAGCACCGAGGGTCACCGTGCTGAAGCTTTCTTT.

V usage is TRBV6-4 and J usage is TRBJ1-6; D remains ambiguous. This CDR3 is 13 amino acids long. Germline V lookup: CDR1 MRHNA, CDR2 SNTAGT. V lost 2 bases, J lost 15 bases, and 14 bases lay in between. CDR3 coding DNA: TGTGCCAGCAGTGACCTACCAGGTTTCGACCTCCACTTT. It translates to CASSDLPGFDLHF.

The chain links TRBV3-1 to TRBJ1-3; no definite D call. Per the germline V gene, CDR1 is LGHDT and CDR2 is YNNKEL (reference sequence). The CDR3 loop spans 16 amino acids. V lost 0 bases and J 4 bases, leaving 13 bases between the germline ends. Here the CDR3 reads CASSQDPAVSGNTIYF. The CDR3 DNA sequence: TGTGCCAGCAGCCAAGATCCAGCAGTCTCCGGAAACACCATATATTTT.

The chain carries TRBV6-1 and TRBJ2-2; 11 bases fit TRBD2. Germline-derived CDR1 and CDR2 are MNHNS and SASEGT. J lost 4 bases, V lost 5 bases, and 3 bases had no gene match. The CDR3 totals 15 residues. The DNA of the CDR3 is TGTGCCAGCAGTCTAGCGGGAGGAGCCACCGGGGAGCTGTTTTTT. Its protein product is CASSLAGGATGELFF.

This clonotype was observed a handful of times. CDR3 DNA: TGCAGTGCTAGAGTCCCCCGGGCCTTCGAGAATTCACCCCTCCACTTT. Translated: CSARVPRAFENSPLHF. The chain is built from TRBV20-1 and TRBJ1-6; D gene unclear. The length of the CDR3 is 16 residues. Trimming removed 1 base from V and 7 bases from J, with 17 bases in between. Germline CDR1 is DFQATT and CDR2 is SNEGSKA (reference sequence).

This clonotype has more than one count but fewer than ten. The chain joins TRBV5-1 to TRBJ1-4; D unresolved. V was clipped by 2 bases and J by 3 bases, with 11 bases between them. The CDR3 is made up of 15 amino acids. Germline CDR1 SGHRS, CDR2 YFSETQ. CDR3 nucleotide sequence: TGCGCCAGCAGCTTTGAAGGGAACCCTAATGAAAAACTGTTTTTT. This codes for CASSFEGNPNEKLFF.

This clonotype was seen ten or more times. The gene calls are TRBV6-1 and TRBJ1-2; possible D gene TRBD1, 5 bases. The CDR3 is made up of 15 amino acids. V was trimmed by 5 bases and J by 0 bases, leaving 13 bases between them. In germline, CDR1 is MNHNS, CDR2 SASEGT. The DNA for the CDR3 is TGTGCCAGCAGTCCTACTGGAGGGGCTAACTATGGCTACACCTTC. Translating gives CASSPTGGANYGYTF.

This clonotype was picked up a small number of times. V gene TRBV7-9 combines with J gene TRBJ2-7; 11 nucleotides line up with TRBD1. Germline assignment: CDR1 SEHNR and CDR2 FQNEAQ (reference sequence). This CDR3 spans 16 amino acids. Unmatched junction bases numbered 9, after V lost 6 bases and J lost 2 bases. The CDR3 bases are TGTGCCAGCAGTTTTATACCGGGACAGGGGGCCTACGAGCAGTACTTC. This translates into CASSFIPGQGAYEQYF. Together with reference TRBV7-9 and TRBJ2-7, the CDR3 gives the full variable domain: DTGVSQNPRHKITKRGQNVTFRCDPISEHNRLYWYRQTLGQGPEFLTYFQNEAQLEKSRLLSDRFSAERPKGSFSTLEIQRTEQGDSAMYLCASSFIPGQGAYEQYFGPGTRLTVT.

The CDR3, as DNA: TGTGCCAGCAGTGAAAGCCCGAGCTCCTACAATGAGCAGTTCTTC. This encodes CASSESPSSYNEQFF. V and J are TRBV2 and TRBJ2-1, with no clear D. With 2 bases removed from V and 0 bases from J, the gap between germline ends came to 8 bases. The CDR3 has 15 amino acids. CDR1 and CDR2 (germline): SNHLY, FYNNEI.

This clonotype came up a few times. The chain is built from TRBV27 and TRBJ2-7; D is ambiguous. Trimming shortened V by 3 bases and J by 1 base, and 10 bases separated the two germline ends. The germline CDR1 and CDR2 sequences are MNHEY and SMNVEV (reference sequence). The length of the CDR3 is 14 residues. DNA for the CDR3: TGTGCCAGCAGTTTTTCGCCAGTATCCTACGAGCAGTACTTC. Translating it yields CASSFSPVSYEQYF.

In this sample, this clonotype turned up a few times. The rearrangement uses TRBV12-3 or TRBV12-4 and TRBJ2-5; TRBD1 matches at 7 bases. V gave up 1 base and J gave up 0 bases; unmatched junction bases: 11. The CDR3 runs to 18 residues. The DNA for the CDR3 is TGTGCCAGCAGTTTAGACAGGGGTCACGCAGGGTACCAAGAGACCCAGTACTTC. Residues: CASSLDRGHAGYQETQYF.

This clonotype was detected many times. CDR3 sequence: CSARTGSQETQYF. In nucleotides, the CDR3 is TGCAGTGCTAGAACAGGGTCCCAAGAGACCCAGTACTTC. The V call is TRBV20-1, the J call TRBJ2-5, with a possible D match to TRBD1 (6 bases). Trimming stripped 2 bases from V and 1 base from J, with 8 bases between. The CDR3 runs 13 residues. In germline, CDR1 is DFQATT, CDR2 SNEGSKA (reference sequence).

Regarding this clonotype: A much larger clonotype is one base distant, so this may be a read error. The chain is built from TRBV12-3 or TRBV12-4 and TRBJ2-2, with unresolved D. The length of the CDR3 is 14 residues. CDR3 in amino acids: CANSFLTDTGELFF. The CDR3 DNA follows: TGTGCCAACAGTTTCCTAACTGACACCGGGGAGCTGTTTTTT.

The gene calls are TRBV20-1 and TRBJ2-7; the match to TRBD2 covers 12 bases. The CDR3 spans 15 residues. Germline values: CDR1 DFQATT, CDR2 SNEGSKA (reference sequence). With 1 base clipped from V and 6 bases from J, the junction kept 7 bases outside the gene matches. The CDR3 region has the DNA TGCAGTGCTAGAGCCCAGGGACTAGCGGGTGCCGAGCAGTACTTC. Translating it yields CSARAQGLAGAEQYF.

This clonotype was detected only a few times. The chain uses TRBV3-1 and TRBJ2-7, with 8 bases identical to TRBD2. This CDR3 has 16 residues. Trimming took 7 bases from V and 1 from J; bases not matched to a gene: 12. CDR1 is LGHDT, CDR2 YNNKEL, per germline (reference sequence). The CDR3 sequence: CASTLWGRGESYEQYF. The CDR3 DNA reads as TGTGCCAGCACCCTCTGGGGGCGGGGGGAGTCCTACGAGCAGTACTTC.

This rearrangement joins TRBV28 to TRBJ1-5; 7 nucleotides align to TRBD1. This CDR3 is 16 amino acids long. Per the germline V gene, CDR1 is MDHEN and CDR2 is SYDVKM. After removal of 8 bases from V and 4 bases from J, the junction contained 14 bases not matched to a gene. DNA of the CDR3: TGTGCCAGCCCACCGAGACAGGGAGAAAGGAATCAGCCCCAGCATTTT. This gives the protein CASPPRQGERNQPQHF. Full variable domain (outside the CDR3, taken from reference TRBV28 and TRBJ1-5): DVKVTQSSRYLVKRTGEKVFLECVQDMDHENMFWYRQDPGLGLRLIYFSYDVKMKEKGDIPEGYSVSREKKERFSLILESASTNQTSMYLCASPPRQGERNQPQHFGDGTRLSIL.

In this sample, this clonotype turned up a few times. The rearrangement joins TRBV3-1 to TRBJ2-5; 7 bases match TRBD1. Trimming took 1 base from V and 0 from J; bases not matched to a gene: 8. Germline V gives CDR1 LGHDT, CDR2 YNNKEL (reference sequence). This CDR3 region has 17 residues. As DNA, the CDR3 is TGTGCCAGCAGCCAAGTCCGTCGGGACAGACACCAAGAGACCCAGTACTTC. This codes for CASSQVRRDRHQETQYF.

This clonotype has a handful of counts. The J gene is TRBJ2-1, the V gene TRBV7-3, with D possibly being TRBD1 (5 bases). Germline V gene data show CDR1 as SGHTA and CDR2 as FQGTGA. This CDR3 comprises 14 residues. V lost 5 bases and J lost 5, with 13 bases in between. The DNA for the CDR3 is TGTGCCAGCAGCCGCCAGACAGAGGACAATGAGCAGTTCTTC. Encoded protein: CASSRQTEDNEQFF. Based on the CDR3 plus reference TRBV7-3 and TRBJ2-1, the full variable domain is GAGVSQTPSNKVTEKGKYVELRCDPISGHTALYWYRQSLGQGPEFLIYFQGTGAADDSGLPNDRFFAVRPEGSVSTLKIQRTERGDSAVYLCASSRQTEDNEQFFGPGTRLTVL.

This clonotype appeared many times. The chain uses TRBV27 and TRBJ1-2; the D is unclear. CDR1 is MNHEY and CDR2 is SMNVEV in the germline V gene (reference sequence). Trimming took off 6 bases at V and 4 bases at J, with 12 bases between the two ends. The CDR3 runs 13 residues. The CDR3 reads CASRRGYAYGYTF. The CDR3 DNA is TGTGCCAGCAGACGAGGGTATGCCTATGGCTACACCTTC.

The sample holds a few counts of this clonotype. The V gene is TRBV6-5, the J gene TRBJ2-1; either TRBD1 or TRBD2 may fit D (5 bases each). Germline loops: CDR1 MNHEY, CDR2 SVGAGI. V was cut by 3 bases and J by 8 bases, with 14 bases left in between. The CDR3 extends over 14 amino acids. The CDR3 sequence is CASSYGTERDEQFF. The CDR3 nucleotides read TGTGCCAGCAGTTATGGGACCGAGAGGGATGAGCAGTTCTTC.